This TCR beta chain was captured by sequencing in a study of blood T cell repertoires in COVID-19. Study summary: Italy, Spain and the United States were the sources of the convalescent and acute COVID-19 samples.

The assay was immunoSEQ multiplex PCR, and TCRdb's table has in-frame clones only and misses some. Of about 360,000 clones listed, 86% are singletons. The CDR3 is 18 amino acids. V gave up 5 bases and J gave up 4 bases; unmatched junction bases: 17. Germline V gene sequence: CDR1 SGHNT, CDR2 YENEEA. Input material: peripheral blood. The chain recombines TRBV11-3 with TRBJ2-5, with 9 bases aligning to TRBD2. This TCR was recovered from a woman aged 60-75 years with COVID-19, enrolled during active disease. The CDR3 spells CASSPNLVGRGGRETQYF. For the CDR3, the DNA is TGTGCCAGCAGCCCGAACCTAGTCGGGCGGGGGGGCCGAGAGACCCAGTACTTC.